This T cell receptor beta chain is drawn from a study of graft-versus-host responses after intestinal transplantation. Whole-study context: Multivisceral, liver-intestinal, or isolated intestinal grafts went to recipients. Whole-study results and caveats: Analysis identified GvH clones in recipient marrow, with some appearing first in ileum or blood.

TCRdb's copy holds only in-frame clones and misses some; the assay was immunoSEQ multiplex PCR. Here the sample spans 75,000 to 95,000 clones, roughly 90% being singletons. Comment on this clone: Antigen: not known.

Germline CDR1 is SEHNR and CDR2 is FQNEAQ (reference sequence). The CDR3 is 15 residues long. Trimming shortened V by 1 base and J by 5 bases, and 14 bases separated the two germline ends. This specimen was unstimulated CD4+ T cells sorted from spleen or lymph node cells, taken before transplant. The rearrangement uses TRBV7-9 and TRBJ1-2; D remains unclear. The TCR comes from a human donor who was the organ donor for an intestinal transplant. The CDR3 DNA is TGTGCCAGCAGCTTAGAGTATGGGAGGAAATATGGCTACACCTTC. It encodes CASSLEYGRKYGYTF.